Each of the 9 T cell receptor beta chains below was sequenced from the same sample in a study of early T cells in non-severe SARS-CoV-2 infection. MiXCR, applied by TCRdb to the 5' RACE reads, yields one record per CDR3 protein. The data contain about 70,000 distinct CDR3 sequences, approximately 11% of them singletons. Sequencing used whole blood, obtained at baseline. These receptor sequences come from an adult who was a healthcare worker with PCR-confirmed SARS-CoV-2 infection or an uninfected control (not recorded which).

This clonotype has a handful of counts. The CDR3 loop reads CASSPMRGGLDTQYF. The DNA of the CDR3 is TGTGCCAGCAGCCCTATGAGGGGAGGGTTAGATACGCAGTATTTT. The chain has TRBV5-4 and TRBJ2-3; 7 nucleotides line up with TRBD2. Trimming cost V 4 bases and J 5 bases; bases outside gene matches: 10. CDR3 length: 15 amino acids. Germline-derived CDR1 and CDR2 are SGHNT and YYREEE (reference sequence).

This clonotype was seen many times. The CDR3 here is CSSTETAHTF. The CDR3 DNA reads TGCAGCTCTACCGAAACGGCCCACACCTTC. V and J are TRBV29-1 and TRBJ1-2; D unresolved. The CDR3 runs to 10 residues. Germline CDR1 is SQVTM and CDR2 is ANQGSEA. Deletions cut 8 bases from V and 12 bases from J, with 16 bases between.

This clonotype was recorded at least ten times. The chain has TRBV28 and TRBJ2-7, with 7 bases aligning to TRBD1. Losses at the gene ends were 6 bases for V and 3 bases for J; bases not matched to a gene: 11. Germline CDR1 and CDR2: MDHEN and SYDVKM. The CDR3 has 15 amino acids. In DNA, the CDR3 is TGTGCCAGCAGACCATACAGGGGCTCCGACTACGAGCAGTACTTC. Its protein is CASRPYRGSDYEQYF.

This clonotype was picked up many times. The genes are TRBV14 and TRBJ2-1, with a possible D match to TRBD2 (6 bases). The CDR3 has 16 residues. V was shortened by 0 bases and J by 5 bases, with 14 bases between the two germline ends. Looked up from germline, CDR1 is SGHDN and CDR2 is FVKESK. The CDR3 loop reads CASSQDLGGEDNEQFF. As DNA, the CDR3 is TGTGCCAGCAGCCAAGATCTCGGGGGTGAGGACAATGAGCAGTTCTTC.

The chain is built from TRBV19 and TRBJ2-7, with 8 bases identical to TRBD1. There are 13 residues in the CDR3. Germline V lookup: CDR1 LNHDA, CDR2 SQIVND (reference sequence). With 4 bases clipped from V and 3 bases from J, the junction kept 2 bases outside the gene matches. The CDR3, as DNA: TGTGCCAGTAGTAAGGACAGGGTCTACGAGCAGTACTTC. As protein: CASSKDRVYEQYF.

This clonotype has just a few counts. The rearrangement links TRBV3-1 to TRBJ2-2; D possibly matches TRBD1 or TRBD2 (5 bases each). This CDR3 region has 16 residues. Germline CDR1 and CDR2: LGHDT and YNNKEL (reference sequence). The V end lost 0 bases, the J end lost 6 bases, and 14 bases lay between the germline ends. The CDR3 DNA sequence: TGTGCCAGCAGCCAAGAGTTGTTGGGGGTAGCCGGGGAGCTGTTTTTT. Its translation: CASSQELLGVAGELFF.

There are many counts of this clonotype. This chain joins TRBV10-3 and TRBJ2-7, with 12 bases matching TRBD1. V shed 6 bases and J 6 bases; nucleotides not matched to a gene: 6. CDR3 length: 14 residues. Germline loops: CDR1 ENHRY, CDR2 SYGVKD. This CDR3 is CAISQGQGAREQYF. The CDR3 DNA sequence: TGTGCCATCAGCCAGGGACAGGGGGCCCGCGAGCAGTACTTC.

V usage is TRBV9 and J usage is TRBJ2-1; 13 bases align to TRBD2. The trim removed 3 bases at V and 7 bases at J, leaving 10 bases unmatched. The CDR3 consists of 17 residues. The germline V gene has CDR1 SGDLS and CDR2 YYNGEE. The CDR3 sequence is CASSASSPGLAGNEQFF. CDR3 nucleotide sequence: TGTGCCAGCAGCGCCTCATCACCGGGACTAGCGGGGAATGAGCAGTTCTTC.

This clonotype was counted many times. J is TRBJ1-5 and V is TRBV15; D call uncertain. This CDR3 has 16 residues. Germline CDR1 reads LNHNV; CDR2 reads YYDKDF (reference sequence). Between the trimmed V and J ends, which lost 1 base and 2 bases, there was a span of 12 bases. This CDR3 reads CATSRGGTRGNQPQHF. For the CDR3, the DNA is TGTGCCACCAGCAGAGGAGGCACAAGGGGCAATCAGCCCCAGCATTTT.